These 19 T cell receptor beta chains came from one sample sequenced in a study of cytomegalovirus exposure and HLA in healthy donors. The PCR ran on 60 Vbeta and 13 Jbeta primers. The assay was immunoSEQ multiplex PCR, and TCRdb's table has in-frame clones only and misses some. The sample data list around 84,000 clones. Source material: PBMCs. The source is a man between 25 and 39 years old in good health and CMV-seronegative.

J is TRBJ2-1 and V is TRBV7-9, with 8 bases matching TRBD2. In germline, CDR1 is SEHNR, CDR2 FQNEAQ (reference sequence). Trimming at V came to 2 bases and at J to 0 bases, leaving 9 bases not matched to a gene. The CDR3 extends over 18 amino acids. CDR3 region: CASSLIEGTRRSYNEQFF. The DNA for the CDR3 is TGTGCCAGCAGCTTAATCGAGGGGACTAGGCGCTCCTACAATGAGCAGTTCTTC. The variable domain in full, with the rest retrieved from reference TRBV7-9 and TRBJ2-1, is DTGVSQNPRHKITKRGQNVTFRCDPISEHNRLYWYRQTLGQGPEFLTYFQNEAQLEKSRLLSDRFSAERPKGSFSTLEIQRTEQGDSAMYLCASSLIEGTRRSYNEQFFGPGTRLTVL.

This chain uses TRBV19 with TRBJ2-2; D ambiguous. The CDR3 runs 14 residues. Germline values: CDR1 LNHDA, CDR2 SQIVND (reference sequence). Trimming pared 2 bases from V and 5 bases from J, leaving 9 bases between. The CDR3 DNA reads TGTGCCAGTAGTATAAGGTCCGGGACCGGGGAGCTGTTTTTT. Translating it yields CASSIRSGTGELFF.

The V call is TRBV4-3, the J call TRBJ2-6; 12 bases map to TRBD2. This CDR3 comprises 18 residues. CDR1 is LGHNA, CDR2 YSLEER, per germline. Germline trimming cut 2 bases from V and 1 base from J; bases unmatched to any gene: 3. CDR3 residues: CASSQLTSGSSGANVLTF. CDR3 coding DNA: TGCGCCAGCAGCCAATTGACTAGCGGGAGTTCTGGGGCCAACGTCCTGACTTTC.

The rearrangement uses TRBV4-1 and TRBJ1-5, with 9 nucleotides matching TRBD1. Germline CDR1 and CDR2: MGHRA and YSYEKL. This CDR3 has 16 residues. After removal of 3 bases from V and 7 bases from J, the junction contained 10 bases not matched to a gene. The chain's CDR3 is CASSQSPGQGPQPQHF. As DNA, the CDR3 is TGCGCCAGCAGCCAGTCACCGGGACAGGGTCCCCAGCCCCAGCATTTT.

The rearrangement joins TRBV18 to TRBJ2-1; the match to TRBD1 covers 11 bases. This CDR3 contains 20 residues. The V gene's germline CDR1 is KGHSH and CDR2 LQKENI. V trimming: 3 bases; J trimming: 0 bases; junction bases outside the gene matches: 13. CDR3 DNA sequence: TGTGCCAGCTCACCGTCTAAGGGACAGGGGGACCAAGCCTCCTACAATGAGCAGTTCTTC. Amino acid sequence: CASSPSKGQGDQASYNEQFF.

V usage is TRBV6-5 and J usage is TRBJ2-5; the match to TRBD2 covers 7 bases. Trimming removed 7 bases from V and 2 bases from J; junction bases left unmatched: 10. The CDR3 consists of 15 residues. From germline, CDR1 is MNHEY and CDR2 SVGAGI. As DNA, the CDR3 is TGTGCCAGCACCCCCCAGGGCGGGGGACAAGAGACCCAGTACTTC. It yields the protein CASTPQGGGQETQYF.

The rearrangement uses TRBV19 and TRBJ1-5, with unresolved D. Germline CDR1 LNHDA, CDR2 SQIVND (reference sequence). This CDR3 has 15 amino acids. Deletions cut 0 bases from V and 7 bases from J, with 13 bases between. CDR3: CASSIEEGRIQPQHF. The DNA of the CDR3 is TGTGCCAGTAGTATAGAGGAGGGAAGGATCCAGCCCCAGCATTTT. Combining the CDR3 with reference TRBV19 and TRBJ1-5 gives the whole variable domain DGGITQSPKYLFRKEGQNVTLSCEQNLNHDAMYWYRQDPGQGLRLIYYSQIVNDFQKGDIAEGYSVSREKKESFPLTVTSAQKNPTAFYLCASSIEEGRIQPQHFGDGTRLSIL.

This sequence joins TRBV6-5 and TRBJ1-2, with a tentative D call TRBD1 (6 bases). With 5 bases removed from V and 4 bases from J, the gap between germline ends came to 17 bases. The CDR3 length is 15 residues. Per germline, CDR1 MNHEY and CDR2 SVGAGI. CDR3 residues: CASSRRRTEPYGYTF. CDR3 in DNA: TGTGCCAGCAGTCGTCGGAGGACAGAGCCCTATGGCTACACCTTC.

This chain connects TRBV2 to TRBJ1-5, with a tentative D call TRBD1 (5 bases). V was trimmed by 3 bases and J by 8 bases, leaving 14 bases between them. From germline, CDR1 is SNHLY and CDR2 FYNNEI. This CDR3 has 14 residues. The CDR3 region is CASSDGGLTKPQHF. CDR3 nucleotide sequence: TGTGCCAGCAGTGATGGGGGACTGACTAAGCCCCAGCATTTT.

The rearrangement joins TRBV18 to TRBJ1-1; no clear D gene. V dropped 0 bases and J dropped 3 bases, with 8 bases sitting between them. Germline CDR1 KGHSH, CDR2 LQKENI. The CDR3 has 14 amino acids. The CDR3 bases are TGTGCCAGCTCACCACCGGGCCCGGACACTGAAGCTTTCTTT. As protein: CASSPPGPDTEAFF. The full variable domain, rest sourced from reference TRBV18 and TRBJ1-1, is NAGVMQNPRHLVRRRGQEARLRCSPMKGHSHVYWYRQLPEEGLKFMVYLQKENIIDESGMPKERFSAEFPKEGPSILRIQQVVRGDSAAYFCASSPPGPDTEAFFGQGTRLTVV.

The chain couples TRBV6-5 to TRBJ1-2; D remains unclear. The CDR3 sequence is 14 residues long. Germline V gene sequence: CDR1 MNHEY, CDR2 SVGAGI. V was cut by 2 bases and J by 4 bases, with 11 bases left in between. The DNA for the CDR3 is TGTGCCAGCAGTTACGAGGGCGGGCTCTATGGCTACACCTTC. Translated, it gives CASSYEGGLYGYTF.

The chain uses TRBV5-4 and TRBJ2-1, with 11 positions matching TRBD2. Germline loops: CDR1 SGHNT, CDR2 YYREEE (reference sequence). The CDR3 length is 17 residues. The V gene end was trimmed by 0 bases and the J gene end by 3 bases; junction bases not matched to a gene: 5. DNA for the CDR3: TGTGCCAGCAGCTTGGGATTAGCGGGGGGGATCTACAATGAGCAGTTCTTC. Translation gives CASSLGLAGGIYNEQFF.

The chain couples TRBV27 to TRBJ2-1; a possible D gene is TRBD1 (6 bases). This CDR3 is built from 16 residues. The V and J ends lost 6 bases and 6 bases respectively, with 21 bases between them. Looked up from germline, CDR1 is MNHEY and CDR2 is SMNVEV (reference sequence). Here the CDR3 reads CASSHLPGVVLNEQFF. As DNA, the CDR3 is TGTGCCAGCAGCCACCTCCCAGGGGTGGTTCTCAATGAGCAGTTCTTC.

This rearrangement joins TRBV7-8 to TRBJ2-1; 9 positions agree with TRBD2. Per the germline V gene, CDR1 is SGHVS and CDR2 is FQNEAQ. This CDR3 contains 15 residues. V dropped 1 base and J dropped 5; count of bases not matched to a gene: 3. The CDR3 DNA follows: TGTGCCAGCAGCTTAGAACTAGCGGGTAACAATGAGCAGTTCTTC. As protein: CASSLELAGNNEQFF.

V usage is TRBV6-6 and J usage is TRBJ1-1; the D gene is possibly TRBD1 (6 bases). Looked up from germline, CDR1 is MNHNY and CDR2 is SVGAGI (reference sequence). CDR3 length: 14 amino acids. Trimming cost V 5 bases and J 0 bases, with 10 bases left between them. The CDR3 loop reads CASSGGQMNTEAFF. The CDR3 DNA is TGTGCCAGCAGTGGCGGACAGATGAACACTGAAGCTTTCTTT.

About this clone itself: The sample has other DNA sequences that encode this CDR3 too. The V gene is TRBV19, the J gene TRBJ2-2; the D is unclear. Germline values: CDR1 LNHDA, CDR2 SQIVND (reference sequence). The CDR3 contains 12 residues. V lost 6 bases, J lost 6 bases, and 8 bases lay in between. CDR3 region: CASSPDPGELFF. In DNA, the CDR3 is TGTGCCAGTAGCCCAGATCCCGGGGAGCTGTTTTTT.

The CDR3, as DNA: TGCGCCAGCAGCTCCGGAAGTCCGGACACCATCACAGATACGCAGTATTTT. Encoded protein: CASSSGSPDTITDTQYF. The chain employs TRBV5-1 and TRBJ2-3; maybe TRBD1 (5 bases). V was pared by 3 bases and J by 2 bases, with 19 bases between. The germline CDR1 and CDR2 sequences are SGHRS and YFSETQ. The CDR3 has 17 residues.

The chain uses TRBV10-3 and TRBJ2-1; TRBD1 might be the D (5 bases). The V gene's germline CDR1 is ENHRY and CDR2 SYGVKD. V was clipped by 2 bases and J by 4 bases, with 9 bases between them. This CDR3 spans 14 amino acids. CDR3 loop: CAISEGQDYNEQFF. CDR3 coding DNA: TGTGCCATCAGTGAGGGACAAGATTACAATGAGCAGTTCTTC.

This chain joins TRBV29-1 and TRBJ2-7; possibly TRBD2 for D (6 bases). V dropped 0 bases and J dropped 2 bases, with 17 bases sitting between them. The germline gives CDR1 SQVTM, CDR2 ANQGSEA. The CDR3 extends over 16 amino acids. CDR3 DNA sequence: TGCAGCGTTGAAGATCCCGCGGGGTTAGGTACCTACGAGCAGTACTTC. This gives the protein CSVEDPAGLGTYEQYF.